Listed here are 26 T cell receptor beta chains from one sample, sequenced in a study of T cell responses to AZD1222 COVID-19 vaccine. Using immunoSEQ multiplex PCR, the repertoire was profiled, and TCRdb retains in-frame clones only, with some absent. Found here are 55,000 to 60,000 clones, 85% of them singletons; the top ten hold roughly 19%. The sequences come from peripheral blood, collected on day 0 of MenACWY control vaccination. Receptors were obtained from an adult in good health.

The chain joins TRBV20-1 to TRBJ2-7; D is unclear. This CDR3 contains 11 residues. The germline gives CDR1 DFQATT, CDR2 SNEGSKA (reference sequence). V shed 3 bases and J shed 5 bases, with 8 bases lying between them. In DNA, the CDR3 is TGCAGTGCTAGCACCCCTCACGAGCAGTACTTC. Amino acids: CSASTPHEQYF.

The V gene is TRBV2, the J gene TRBJ1-4; no clear D gene. The V end lost 5 bases, the J end lost 4 bases, and 8 bases lay between the germline ends. CDR3 length: 13 residues. Germline V lookup: CDR1 SNHLY, CDR2 FYNNEI. The CDR3 DNA is TGTGCCAGCAGTATGCGACTTAATGAAAAACTGTTTTTT. Its protein product is CASSMRLNEKLFF.

The chain has TRBV15 and TRBJ2-7, with TRBD1 as a possible D gene (6 bases). The CDR3 covers 14 residues. Trimming removed 1 base at V and 4 bases at J, with 11 bases between. Germline V lookup: CDR1 LNHNV, CDR2 YYDKDF (reference sequence). The CDR3 nucleotides are TGTGCCACCAGCAGAGGGGGGACACCTTACGAGCAGTACTTC. Its translation is CATSRGGTPYEQYF.

CDR3 sequence: CASSDLGTSGISYEQYF. The CDR3 DNA follows: TGTGCCAGCAGTGACCTTGGGACTAGCGGGATCTCCTACGAGCAGTACTTC. The chain joins TRBV28 to TRBJ2-7, with 13 bases aligning to TRBD2. V shed 5 bases and J 0 bases; nucleotides not matched to a gene: 7. Germline V gene lookup returns CDR1 MDHEN and CDR2 SYDVKM. There are 17 residues in the CDR3.

The V gene is TRBV4-1, the J gene TRBJ2-7; no clear D. V lost 0 bases, J lost 6 bases, and 9 bases lay in between. Looked up from germline, CDR1 is MGHRA and CDR2 is YSYEKL. This CDR3 is built from 13 residues. This CDR3 is CASSQERRGEQYF. CDR3 DNA: TGCGCCAGCAGCCAAGAGAGGAGAGGCGAGCAGTACTTC.

The chain joins TRBV7-8 to TRBJ2-7; possibly TRBD2 for D (5 bases). Trimming pared 4 bases from V and 6 bases from J, leaving 10 bases between. The CDR3 contains 12 residues. Looked up from germline, CDR1 is SGHVS and CDR2 is FQNEAQ. The CDR3 region has the DNA TGTGCCAGCAGCTCCATCGGAGGCGAGCAGTACTTC. Translating gives CASSSIGGEQYF.

The rearrangement uses TRBV7-9 and TRBJ1-4, with a weak D call TRBD1 (5 bases). This CDR3 is built from 15 residues. The ends were cut back, 2 bases at V and 5 bases at J, with 12 bases in the middle. Germline CDR1 SEHNR, CDR2 FQNEAQ (reference sequence). This chain's CDR3 is CASSLSGASNEKLFF. DNA for the CDR3: TGTGCCAGCAGCTTATCTGGGGCCTCCAATGAAAAACTGTTTTTT.

The V gene is TRBV3-1 (or the pseudogene TRBV3-2), the J gene TRBJ2-7; D may be TRBD1 or TRBD2 (5 bases each). V lost 0 bases to trimming and J lost 3 bases, with 18 bases between them. CDR3 length: 17 residues. Germline CDR1 is LGHDT and CDR2 is YNNKEL (reference sequence). The CDR3 loop is CASSQEVLGTLIYEQYF. Written as DNA, the CDR3 is TGTGCCAGCAGCCAAGAAGTGCTCGGGACCCTTATCTACGAGCAGTACTTC.

Details on this clone: The sample contains more than one DNA sequence encoding this CDR3. The chain is built from TRBV30 and TRBJ1-5; D is perhaps TRBD1 (5 bases). The CDR3 extends over 13 amino acids. Germline V gene sequence: CDR1 GTSNPN, CDR2 SVGIG (reference sequence). V was cut by 0 bases and J by 5 bases, with 8 bases left in between. The CDR3 coding sequence is TGTGCCTGGAGTGTACGAGGGGATCAGCCCCAGCATTTT. The encoded protein is CAWSVRGDQPQHF. The full variable domain, in which reference TRBV30 and TRBJ1-5 provide the parts outside the CDR3, is SQTIHQWPATLVQPVGSPLSLECTVEGTSNPNLYWYRQAAGRGLQLLFYSVGIGQISSEVPQNLSASRPQDRQFILSSKKLLLSDSGFYLCAWSVRGDQPQHFGDGTRLSIL.

The chain is built from TRBV5-4 and TRBJ2-1, with 8 bases aligning to TRBD1. Looked up from germline, CDR1 is SGHNT and CDR2 is YYREEE (reference sequence). CDR3 size: 13 residues. After removal of 4 bases from V and 7 bases from J, the junction contained 4 bases not matched to a gene. The CDR3 DNA reads TGTGCCAGCAGCAGGACAGGGTTGAATGAGCAGTTCTTC. It is translated as CASSRTGLNEQFF.

The chain joins TRBV7-4 to TRBJ1-6; the D gene is possibly TRBD1 (5 bases). CDR1 and CDR2 (germline): SGHVT, SQSDAQ. Trimming shortened V by 1 base and J by 15 bases, and 16 bases separated the two germline ends. The CDR3 is 14 residues long. CDR3 DNA sequence: TGTGCCAGCAGCTTAGTATCCCAGGGCCCTCACCTCCACTTT. This gives the protein CASSLVSQGPHLHF.

The CDR3 coding sequence is TGCGCCAGCAGTGAGGTCAAATTAGCGGCACCACCCGGGGAGCTGTTTTTT. Translated: CASSEVKLAAPPGELFF. This chain uses TRBV10-2 with TRBJ2-2; D is perhaps TRBD2 (6 bases). With 2 bases removed from V and 6 bases from J, the gap between germline ends came to 19 bases. This CDR3 is 17 amino acids long. Germline assignment: CDR1 WSHSY and CDR2 SAAADI.

This rearrangement joins TRBV19 to TRBJ1-1; D unclear. V was clipped by 7 bases and J by 1 base, with 16 bases between them. CDR1 and CDR2 from the germline V gene are LNHDA and SQIVND (reference sequence). The CDR3 totals 15 residues. Here the CDR3 DNA reads TGTGCCAGTACCCCCCCGGGGTGGAGGAACACTGAAGCTTTCTTT. Amino acids: CASTPPGWRNTEAFF.

This clone was counted only a few times. This sequence joins TRBV28 and TRBJ1-5, with a tentative D call TRBD1 (6 bases). Germline loops: CDR1 MDHEN, CDR2 SYDVKM. This CDR3 spans 15 amino acids. V lost 3 bases and J lost 6, with 15 bases in between. CDR3 in DNA: TGTGCCAGCAGTTTCCGGGGGGCGTTGAGTCAGCCCCAGCATTTT. It translates to CASSFRGALSQPQHF.

There are a few counts of this clone. The chain recombines TRBV7-9 with TRBJ2-7, with 7 bases aligning to TRBD1. V trimming: 11 bases; J trimming: 1 base; junction bases outside the gene matches: 11. Per the germline V gene, CDR1 is SEHNR and CDR2 is FQNEAQ (reference sequence). The length of the CDR3 is 14 residues. CDR3 nucleotides: TGTGCCGCACAGGGGCAGACGGGGTCCTACGAGCAGTACTTC. Translating gives CAAQGQTGSYEQYF.

The CDR3 is CASNALGGRLINYGYTF. In nucleotides, the CDR3 is TGTGCCAGCAACGCGCTGGGGGGCAGGTTAATTAACTATGGCTACACCTTC. The chain couples TRBV7-2 to TRBJ1-2; TRBD1 is a possible D gene (6 bases). There are 17 residues in the CDR3. CDR1 is SGHTA, CDR2 FQGNSA, per germline. Trimming removed 7 bases at V and 1 base at J, with 22 bases between.

The chain is built from TRBV3-1 (or the pseudogene TRBV3-2) and TRBJ2-3; no firm D call. From germline, CDR1 is LGHDT and CDR2 YNNKEL (reference sequence). This CDR3 contains 12 residues. The V and J ends lost 6 bases and 5 bases respectively, with 9 bases between them. This CDR3 reads CASRSELDTQYF. Here the CDR3 DNA reads TGTGCCAGCAGGTCGGAGTTAGATACGCAGTATTTT.

In DNA form, the CDR3 reads TGTGCCAGCAGCTTACGTGACAGGGGGGTCGGTGAAAAACTGTTTTTT. Protein product: CASSLRDRGVGEKLFF. The chain recombines TRBV7-9 with TRBJ1-4, with TRBD1 matching 9 bases. Germline V CDR1 and CDR2: SEHNR, FQNEAQ (reference sequence). The ends lost 2 bases at V and 7 bases at J; junction bases unmatched: 8. The CDR3 runs to 16 residues. The entire variable domain, with the rest obtained from reference TRBV7-9 and TRBJ1-4, is as follows: DTGVSQNPRHKITKRGQNVTFRCDPISEHNRLYWYRQTLGQGPEFLTYFQNEAQLEKSRLLSDRFSAERPKGSFSTLEIQRTEQGDSAMYLCASSLRDRGVGEKLFFGSGTQLSVL.

The V call is TRBV5-4, the J call TRBJ2-7; possible D gene TRBD2, 5 bases. This CDR3 region has 12 residues. Trimming took off 2 bases at V and 3 bases at J, with 6 bases between the two ends. In germline, CDR1 is SGHNT, CDR2 YYREEE (reference sequence). The CDR3 here is CASSFGDYEQYF. In DNA, the CDR3 is TGTGCCAGCAGCTTCGGGGACTACGAGCAGTACTTC.

The rearrangement joins TRBV2 to TRBJ2-2; 10 bases are shared with TRBD2. V lost 7 bases and J lost 6; bases outside the gene matches: 8. Germline lookup yields CDR1 SNHLY and CDR2 FYNNEI. The CDR3 extends over 15 amino acids. In nucleotides, the CDR3 is TGTGCCAGCACCGTCGGGCTAGCGGGAGCCGGGGAGCTGTTTTTT. Amino acids: CASTVGLAGAGELFF. The variable domain in full, completed from reference TRBV2 and TRBJ2-2, reads EPEVTQTPSHQVTQMGQEVILRCVPISNHLYFYWYRQILGQKVEFLVSFYNNEISEKSEIFDDQFSVERPDGSNFTLKIRSTKLEDSAMYFCASTVGLAGAGELFFGEGSRLTVL.

The gene calls are TRBV9 and TRBJ2-1; D not resolved. Germline V gives CDR1 SGDLS, CDR2 YYNGEE. CDR3 length equals 14 residues. Trimming left V 0 bases short and J 6 bases short, with 10 bases between. The chain's CDR3 is CASSVVWAGNEQFF. CDR3 coding DNA: TGTGCCAGCAGCGTAGTGTGGGCAGGCAATGAGCAGTTCTTC.

The rearrangement uses TRBV10-3 and TRBJ2-3, with 7 bases that match TRBD2. The ends lost 5 bases at V and 5 bases at J; junction bases unmatched: 1. The germline CDR1 and CDR2 sequences are ENHRY and SYGVKD. This CDR3 comprises 12 residues. CDR3 sequence reads: CAISLAGDTQYF. The DNA of the CDR3 is TGTGCCATCAGTTTAGCGGGAGATACGCAGTATTTT.

This chain joins TRBV21-1 and TRBJ2-1; the DNA was not used to check the table's D call, TRBD2. TRBV21-1 is tagged as a pseudogene. The CDR3 spans 19 residues. Here the CDR3 DNA reads TGTGCCAGCAGCAAGACGGATCCGGGTCCGACCAGCTCCTACAATGAGCAGTTCTTC. Translated: CASSKTDPGPTSSYNEQFF.

The V gene is TRBV7-9, the J gene TRBJ1-2; 8 bases are a match to TRBD1. This CDR3 has 15 amino acids. The V gene's germline CDR1 is SEHNR and CDR2 FQNEAQ (reference sequence). V trimming: 5 bases; J trimming: 2 bases; junction bases outside the gene matches: 7. This CDR3 is CASSGRQGWNYGYTF. DNA of the CDR3: TGTGCCAGCAGCGGCAGACAGGGGTGGAACTATGGCTACACCTTC.

The chain combines TRBV4-3 with TRBJ1-2; D is unresolved. V lost 0 bases and J lost 2, with 7 bases in between. The CDR3 is made up of 14 amino acids. Germline CDR1 reads LGHNA; CDR2 reads YSLEER. This CDR3 reads CASSQDQVNYGYTF. CDR3 coding DNA: TGCGCCAGCAGCCAAGATCAGGTGAACTATGGCTACACCTTC.

The chain couples TRBV10-3 to TRBJ2-7, with D tentatively TRBD2 (6 bases). The CDR3 is 12 residues long. V lost 8 bases to trimming and J lost 4 bases, with 12 bases between them. Per the germline V gene, CDR1 is ENHRY and CDR2 is SYGVKD. CDR3 coding DNA: TGTGCCATCGGGAGGAGTGCGTACGAGCAGTACTTC. Its translation is CAIGRSAYEQYF.